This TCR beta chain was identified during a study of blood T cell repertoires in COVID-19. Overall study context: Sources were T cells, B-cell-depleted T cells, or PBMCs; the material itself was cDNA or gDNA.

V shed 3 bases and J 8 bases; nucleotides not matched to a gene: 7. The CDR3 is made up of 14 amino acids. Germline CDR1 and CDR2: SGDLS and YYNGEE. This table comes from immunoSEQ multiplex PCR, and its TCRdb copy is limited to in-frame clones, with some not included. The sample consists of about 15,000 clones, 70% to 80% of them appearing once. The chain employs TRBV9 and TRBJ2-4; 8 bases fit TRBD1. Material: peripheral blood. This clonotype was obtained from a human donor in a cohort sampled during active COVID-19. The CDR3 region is CASSGPGGGDIQYF. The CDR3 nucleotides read TGTGCCAGCAGCGGACCAGGGGGCGGGGACATTCAGTACTTC.